The 3 T cell receptor beta chains below were found in one sample sequenced in a study of blood T cell repertoires in COVID-19. Produced via immunoSEQ multiplex PCR; TCRdb's table is partial and in-frame only. The sample has about 130,000 clones; about nine tenths are singletons. The sequenced sample consisted of peripheral blood. The receptor set was obtained from a man in his fifties or sixties with active COVID-19.

V usage is TRBV11-2 and J usage is TRBJ1-2; D gene uncertain. CDR3 length: 14 amino acids. V was clipped by 3 bases and J by 4 bases, with 12 bases between them. Germline CDR1 is SGHAT and CDR2 is FQNNGV. CDR3 region: CASSLESVGYGYTF. As DNA, the CDR3 is TGTGCCAGCAGCTTGGAGAGTGTGGGCTATGGCTACACCTTC.

V gene TRBV27 combines with J gene TRBJ2-1; 14 bases agree with TRBD2. This CDR3 comprises 19 residues. The germline CDR1 and CDR2 sequences are MNHEY and SMNVEV (reference sequence). Losses at the gene ends were 7 bases for V and 4 bases for J; bases not matched to a gene: 15. CDR3 in DNA: TGTGCCAGCACTACAGGGATTCCGGGACTAGCGGGGGTGTACAATGAGCAGTTCTTC. Its translation is CASTTGIPGLAGVYNEQFF.

CDR3 protein: CASSSARDQETQYF. Written as DNA, the CDR3 is TGTGCCAGCAGCTCCGCCAGGGACCAAGAGACCCAGTACTTC. V gene TRBV7-9 combines with J gene TRBJ2-5, with D possibly being TRBD1 (5 bases). This CDR3 is 14 amino acids long. Trimming took 4 bases from V and 0 from J, leaving 9 bases between them. Germline V gene data show CDR1 as SEHNR and CDR2 as FQNEAQ (reference sequence).